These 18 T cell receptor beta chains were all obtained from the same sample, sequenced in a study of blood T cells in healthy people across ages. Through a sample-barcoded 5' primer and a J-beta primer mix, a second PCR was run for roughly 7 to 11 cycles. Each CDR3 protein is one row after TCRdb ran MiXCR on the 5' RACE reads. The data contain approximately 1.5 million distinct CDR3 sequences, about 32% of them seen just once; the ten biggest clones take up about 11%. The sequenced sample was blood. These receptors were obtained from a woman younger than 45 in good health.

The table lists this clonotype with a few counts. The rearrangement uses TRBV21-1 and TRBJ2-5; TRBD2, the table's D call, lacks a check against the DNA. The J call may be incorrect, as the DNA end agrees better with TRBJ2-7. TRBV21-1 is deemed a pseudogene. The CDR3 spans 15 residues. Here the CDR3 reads CASSKVRDKDYEQYF. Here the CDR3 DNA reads TGTGCCAGCAGCAAAGTACGAGACAAAGACTACGAGCAGTACTTC.

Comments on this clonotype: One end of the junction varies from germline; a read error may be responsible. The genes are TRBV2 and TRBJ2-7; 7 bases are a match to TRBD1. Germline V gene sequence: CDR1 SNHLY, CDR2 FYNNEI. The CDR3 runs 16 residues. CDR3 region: CVSSVRRQGWLPEQYF. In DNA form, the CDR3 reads TGTGTCAGCAGTGTCCGAAGACAGGGATGGTTGCCCGAGCAGTACTTC.

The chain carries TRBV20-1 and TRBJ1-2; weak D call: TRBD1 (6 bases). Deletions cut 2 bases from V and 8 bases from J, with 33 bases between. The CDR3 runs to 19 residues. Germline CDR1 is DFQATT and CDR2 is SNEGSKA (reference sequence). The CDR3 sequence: CSARPSSEVQGTSRGGYTF. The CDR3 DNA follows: TGCAGTGCTAGACCCAGCTCCGAGGTGCAGGGGACCTCACGGGGAGGCTACACCTTC.

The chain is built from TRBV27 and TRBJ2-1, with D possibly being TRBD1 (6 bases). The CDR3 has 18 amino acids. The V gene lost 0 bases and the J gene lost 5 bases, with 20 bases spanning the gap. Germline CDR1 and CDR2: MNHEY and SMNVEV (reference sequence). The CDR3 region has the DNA TGTGCCAGCAGTTTATCGCTCTGGGCAGGGTCAGGGGACAATGAGCAGTTCTTC. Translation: CASSLSLWAGSGDNEQFF.

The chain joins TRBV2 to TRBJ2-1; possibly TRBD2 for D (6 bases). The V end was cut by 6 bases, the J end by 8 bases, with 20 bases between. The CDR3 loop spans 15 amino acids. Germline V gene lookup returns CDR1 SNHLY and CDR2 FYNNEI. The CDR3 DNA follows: TGTGCCAGCAGCCGTAGGACGGAGGGTATGGATGAGCAGTTCTTC. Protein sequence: CASSRRTEGMDEQFF.

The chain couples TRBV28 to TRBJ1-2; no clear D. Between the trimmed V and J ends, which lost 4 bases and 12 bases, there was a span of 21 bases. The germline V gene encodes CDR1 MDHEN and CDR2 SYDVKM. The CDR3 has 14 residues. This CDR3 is CASSSHGPGLWHTF. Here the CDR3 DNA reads TGTGCCAGCAGTTCTCACGGACCGGGCCTCTGGCACACCTTC.

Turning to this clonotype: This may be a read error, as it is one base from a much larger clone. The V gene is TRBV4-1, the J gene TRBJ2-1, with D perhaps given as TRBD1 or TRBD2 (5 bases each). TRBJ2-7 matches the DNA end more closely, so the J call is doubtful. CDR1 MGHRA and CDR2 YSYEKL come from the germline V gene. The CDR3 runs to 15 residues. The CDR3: CASSQAGPFYNEQYF. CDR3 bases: TGCGCCAGCAGCCAAGCGGGGCCGTTCTACAATGAGCAGTACTTC.

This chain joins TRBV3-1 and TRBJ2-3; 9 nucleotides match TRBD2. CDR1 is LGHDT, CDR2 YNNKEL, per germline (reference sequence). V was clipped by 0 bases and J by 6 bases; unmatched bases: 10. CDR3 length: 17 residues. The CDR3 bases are TGTGCCAGCAGCCAAGATCAGCTAGCGGGGACCACTGATACGCAGTATTTT. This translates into CASSQDQLAGTTDTQYF.

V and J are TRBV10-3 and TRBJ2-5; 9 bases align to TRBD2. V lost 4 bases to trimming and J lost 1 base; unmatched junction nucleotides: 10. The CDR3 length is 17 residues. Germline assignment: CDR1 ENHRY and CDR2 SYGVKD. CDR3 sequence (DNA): TGTGCCATCAGTGGGCCGTCTAGCGGGGAAACCCAAGAGACCCAGTACTTC. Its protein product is CAISGPSSGETQETQYF.

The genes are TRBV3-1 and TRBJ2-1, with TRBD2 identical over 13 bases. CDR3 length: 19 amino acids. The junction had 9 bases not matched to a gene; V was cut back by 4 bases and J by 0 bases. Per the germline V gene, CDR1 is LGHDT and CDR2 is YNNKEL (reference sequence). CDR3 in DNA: TGTGCCAGCAGCCCCGTCCTAGGGACTAGCGGGGTCTCCTACAATGAGCAGTTCTTC. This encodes CASSPVLGTSGVSYNEQFF.

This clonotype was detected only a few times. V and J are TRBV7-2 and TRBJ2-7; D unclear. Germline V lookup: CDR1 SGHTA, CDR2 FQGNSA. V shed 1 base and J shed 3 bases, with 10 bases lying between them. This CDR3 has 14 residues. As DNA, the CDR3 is TGTGCCAGCAGCTTAGTTGGGCGCCTCTACGAGCAGTACTTC. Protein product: CASSLVGRLYEQYF.

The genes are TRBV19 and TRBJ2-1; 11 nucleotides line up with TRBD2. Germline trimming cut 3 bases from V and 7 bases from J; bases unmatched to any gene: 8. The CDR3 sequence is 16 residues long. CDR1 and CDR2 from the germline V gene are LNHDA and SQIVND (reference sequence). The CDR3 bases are TGTGCCAGTAGTATCATTAGCGGGAGGGCCCGAAATGAGCAGTTCTTC. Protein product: CASSIISGRARNEQFF.

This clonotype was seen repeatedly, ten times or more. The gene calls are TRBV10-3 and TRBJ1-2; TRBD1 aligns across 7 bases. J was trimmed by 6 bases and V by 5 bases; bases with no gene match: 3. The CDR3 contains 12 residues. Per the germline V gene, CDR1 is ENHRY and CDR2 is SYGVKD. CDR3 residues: CAISQQGDGYTF. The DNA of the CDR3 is TGTGCCATCAGTCAGCAGGGGGATGGCTACACCTTC.

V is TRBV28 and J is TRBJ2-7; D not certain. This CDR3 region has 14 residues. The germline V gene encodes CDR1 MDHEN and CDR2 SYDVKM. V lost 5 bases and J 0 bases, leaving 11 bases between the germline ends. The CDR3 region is CASSPVADSYEQYF. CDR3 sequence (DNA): TGTGCCAGCAGTCCTGTAGCAGACTCCTACGAGCAGTACTTC.

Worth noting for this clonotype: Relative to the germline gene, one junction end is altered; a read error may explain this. CDR3 nucleotide sequence: TGTACCAGCAGTCCGCCGGGGGGAATGAACACTGAAGCTTTCTTT. Amino acids: CTSSPPGGMNTEAFF. The chain combines TRBV6-6 with TRBJ1-1; weak D call: TRBD1 (5 bases). CDR1 MNHNY and CDR2 SVGAGI come from the germline V gene (reference sequence). The CDR3 covers 15 residues.

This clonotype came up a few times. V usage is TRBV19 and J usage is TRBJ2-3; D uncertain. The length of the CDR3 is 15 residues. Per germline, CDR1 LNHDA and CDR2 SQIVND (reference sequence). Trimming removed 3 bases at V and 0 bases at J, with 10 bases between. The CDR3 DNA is TGTGCCAGTAGTATTTGGTCAGTAAGCACAGATACGCAGTATTTT. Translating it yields CASSIWSVSTDTQYF.

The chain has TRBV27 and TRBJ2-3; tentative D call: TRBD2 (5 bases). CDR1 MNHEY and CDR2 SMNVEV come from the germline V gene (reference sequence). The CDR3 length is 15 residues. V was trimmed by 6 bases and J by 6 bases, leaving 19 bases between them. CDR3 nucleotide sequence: TGTGCCAGCAGCTCCTTACGGGGTGGAATGGATACGCAGTATTTT. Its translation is CASSSLRGGMDTQYF.

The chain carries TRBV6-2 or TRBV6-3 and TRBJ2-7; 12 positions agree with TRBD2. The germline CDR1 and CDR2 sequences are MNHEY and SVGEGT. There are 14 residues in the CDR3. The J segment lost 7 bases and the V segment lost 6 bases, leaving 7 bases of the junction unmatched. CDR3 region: CASRTSGGFTEQYF. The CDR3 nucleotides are TGTGCCAGCAGGACTAGCGGGGGATTCACTGAGCAGTACTTC.